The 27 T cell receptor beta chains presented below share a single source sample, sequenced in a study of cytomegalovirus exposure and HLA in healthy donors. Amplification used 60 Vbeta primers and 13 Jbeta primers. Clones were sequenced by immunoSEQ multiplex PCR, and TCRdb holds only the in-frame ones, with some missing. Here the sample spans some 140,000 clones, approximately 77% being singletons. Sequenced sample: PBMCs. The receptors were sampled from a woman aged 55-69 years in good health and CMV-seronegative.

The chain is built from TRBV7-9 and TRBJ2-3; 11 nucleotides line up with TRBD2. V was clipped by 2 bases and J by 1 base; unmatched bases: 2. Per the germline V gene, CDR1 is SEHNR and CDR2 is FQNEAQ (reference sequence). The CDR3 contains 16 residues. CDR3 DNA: TGTGCCAGCAGCTTACTAGCGGGGGGCCGCACAGATACGCAGTATTTT. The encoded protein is CASSLLAGGRTDTQYF.

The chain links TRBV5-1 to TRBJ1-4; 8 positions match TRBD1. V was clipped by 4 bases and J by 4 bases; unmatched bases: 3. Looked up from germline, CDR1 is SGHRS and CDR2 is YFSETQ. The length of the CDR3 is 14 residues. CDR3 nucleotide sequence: TGCGCCAGCAGCGACAGGGGATATAATGAAAAACTGTTTTTT. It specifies CASSDRGYNEKLFF.

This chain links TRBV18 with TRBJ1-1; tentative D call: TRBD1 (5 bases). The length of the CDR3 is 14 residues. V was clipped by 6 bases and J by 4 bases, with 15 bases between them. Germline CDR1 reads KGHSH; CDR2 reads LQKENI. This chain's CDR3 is CASSHGGEGTEAFF. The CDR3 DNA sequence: TGTGCCAGCTCCCACGGGGGGGAGGGCACTGAAGCTTTCTTT.

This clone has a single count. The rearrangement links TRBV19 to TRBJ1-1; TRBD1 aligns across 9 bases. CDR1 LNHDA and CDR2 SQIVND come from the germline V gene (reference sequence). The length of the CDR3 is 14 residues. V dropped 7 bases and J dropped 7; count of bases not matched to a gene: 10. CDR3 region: CASINRGRGNEAFF. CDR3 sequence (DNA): TGTGCCAGTATTAACAGGGGGCGCGGTAATGAAGCTTTCTTT.

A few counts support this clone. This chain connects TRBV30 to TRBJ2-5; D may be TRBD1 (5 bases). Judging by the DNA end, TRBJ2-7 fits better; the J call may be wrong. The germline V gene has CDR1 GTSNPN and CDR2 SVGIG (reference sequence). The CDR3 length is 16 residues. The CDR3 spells CAWSMYSARATYEQYF. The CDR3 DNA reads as TGTGCCTGGAGCATGTACTCGGCCAGGGCGACCTACGAGCAGTACTTC.

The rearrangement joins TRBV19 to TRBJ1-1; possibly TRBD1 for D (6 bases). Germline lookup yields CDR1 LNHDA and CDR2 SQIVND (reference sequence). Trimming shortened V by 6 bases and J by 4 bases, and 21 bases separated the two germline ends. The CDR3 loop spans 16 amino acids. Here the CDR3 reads CASSLRWGGSGTEAFF. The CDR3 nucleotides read TGTGCCAGTAGCCTGAGGTGGGGGGGCTCGGGCACTGAAGCTTTCTTT.

Here the CDR3 reads CASSLIMASGTPREQYF. In DNA, the CDR3 is TGTGCCAGCAGCTTAATTATGGCTAGCGGGACCCCTCGGGAGCAGTACTTC. V and J are TRBV7-2 and TRBJ2-7; 9 bases line up with TRBD2. The germline gives CDR1 SGHTA, CDR2 FQGNSA. Unmatched junction bases numbered 15, after V lost 2 bases and J lost 7 bases. The CDR3 covers 17 residues.

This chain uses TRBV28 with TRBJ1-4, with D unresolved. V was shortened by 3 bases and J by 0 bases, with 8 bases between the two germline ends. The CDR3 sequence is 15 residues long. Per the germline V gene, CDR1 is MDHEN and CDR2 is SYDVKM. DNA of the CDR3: TGTGCCAGCAGTTTGCGCGGGACAACTAATGAAAAACTGTTTTTT. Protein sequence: CASSLRGTTNEKLFF.

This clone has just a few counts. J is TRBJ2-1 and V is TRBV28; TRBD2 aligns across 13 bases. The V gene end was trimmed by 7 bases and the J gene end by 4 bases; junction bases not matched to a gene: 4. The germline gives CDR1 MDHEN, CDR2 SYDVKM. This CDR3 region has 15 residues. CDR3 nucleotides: TGTGCCAGCACACTAGCGGGGGGGTCGTACAATGAGCAGTTCTTC. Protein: CASTLAGGSYNEQFF.

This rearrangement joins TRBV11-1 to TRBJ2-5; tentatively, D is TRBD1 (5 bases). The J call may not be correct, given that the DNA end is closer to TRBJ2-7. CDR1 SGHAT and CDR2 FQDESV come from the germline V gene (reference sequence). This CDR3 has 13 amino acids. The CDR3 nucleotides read TGTGCCAGCGGGGCGGCCGATACCTACGAGCAGTACTTC. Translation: CASGAADTYEQYF.

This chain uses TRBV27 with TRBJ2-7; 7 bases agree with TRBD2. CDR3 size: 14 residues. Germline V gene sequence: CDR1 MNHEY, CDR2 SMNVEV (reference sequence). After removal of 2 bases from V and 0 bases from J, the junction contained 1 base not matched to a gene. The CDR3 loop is CASSLGGSSYEQYF. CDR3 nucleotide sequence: TGTGCCAGCAGTTTAGGCGGGAGCTCCTACGAGCAGTACTTC.

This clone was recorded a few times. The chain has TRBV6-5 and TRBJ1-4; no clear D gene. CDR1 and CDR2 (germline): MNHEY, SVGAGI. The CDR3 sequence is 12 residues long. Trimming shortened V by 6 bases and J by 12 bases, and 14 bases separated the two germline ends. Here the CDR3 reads CASRSSGRQLFF. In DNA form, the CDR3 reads TGTGCCAGCAGGTCGAGCGGGAGGCAACTGTTTTTT.

The CDR3 DNA follows: TGTGCCAGCAGTTTATTCGGGGGGCAGGGGGCACTCGGCTACACCTTC. Its protein product is CASSLFGGQGALGYTF. The chain couples TRBV28 to TRBJ1-2, with 8 bases matching TRBD1. J was trimmed by 8 bases and V by 1 base; bases with no gene match: 12. This CDR3 has 16 amino acids. In germline, CDR1 is MDHEN, CDR2 SYDVKM.

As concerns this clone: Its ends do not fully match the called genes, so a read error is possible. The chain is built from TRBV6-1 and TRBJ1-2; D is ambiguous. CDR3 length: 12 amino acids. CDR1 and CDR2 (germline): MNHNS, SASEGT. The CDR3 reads CASSQASYGYTF. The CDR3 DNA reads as TGTGCCAGCAGTCAAGCCTCCTATGGCTACACCTTC.

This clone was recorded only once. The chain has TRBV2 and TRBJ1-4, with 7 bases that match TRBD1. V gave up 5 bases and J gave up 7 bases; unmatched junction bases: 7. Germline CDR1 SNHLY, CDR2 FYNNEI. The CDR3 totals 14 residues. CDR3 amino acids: CASSLGGIVEKLFF. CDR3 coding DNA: TGTGCCAGCAGTCTAGGGGGCATCGTTGAAAAACTGTTTTTT.

The CDR3 loop is CASSEWPSEQFF. The CDR3 coding sequence is TGTGCCAGCAGTGAATGGCCCAGTGAGCAGTTCTTC. The chain links TRBV25-1 to TRBJ2-1; the D is unclear. Germline V gene lookup returns CDR1 MGHDK and CDR2 SYGVNS. CDR3 size: 12 residues. The V gene lost 1 base and the J gene lost 9 bases, with 7 bases spanning the gap.

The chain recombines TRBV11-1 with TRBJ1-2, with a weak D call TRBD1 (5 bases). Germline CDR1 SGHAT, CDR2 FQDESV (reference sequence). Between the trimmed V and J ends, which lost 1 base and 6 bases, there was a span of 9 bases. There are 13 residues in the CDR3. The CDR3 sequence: CASSLVLGHGYTF. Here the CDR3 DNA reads TGTGCCAGCAGCTTAGTTCTGGGGCATGGCTACACCTTC.

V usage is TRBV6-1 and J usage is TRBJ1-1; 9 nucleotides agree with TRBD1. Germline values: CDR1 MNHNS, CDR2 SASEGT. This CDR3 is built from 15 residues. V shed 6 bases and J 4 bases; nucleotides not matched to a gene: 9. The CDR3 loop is CASRVDRGSTTEAFF. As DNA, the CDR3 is TGTGCCAGCAGGGTTGACAGGGGGAGTACCACTGAAGCTTTCTTT.

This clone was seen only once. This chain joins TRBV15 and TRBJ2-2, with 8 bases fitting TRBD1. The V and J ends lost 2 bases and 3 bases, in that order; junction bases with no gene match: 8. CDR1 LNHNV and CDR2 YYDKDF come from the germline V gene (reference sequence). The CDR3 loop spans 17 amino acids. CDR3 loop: CATSRPQGAPDTGELFF. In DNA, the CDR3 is TGTGCCACCAGCAGACCCCAGGGGGCGCCGGACACCGGGGAGCTGTTTTTT.

Here the CDR3 DNA reads TGCGCCAGCAGCCCAGATCCGGCAGGCGTCTATGGCTACACCTTC. Translation: CASSPDPAGVYGYTF. The rearrangement uses TRBV5-1 and TRBJ1-2; D unclear. The CDR3 has 15 residues. Trimming took 4 bases from V and 4 from J, leaving 17 bases between them. Looked up from germline, CDR1 is SGHRS and CDR2 is YFSETQ.

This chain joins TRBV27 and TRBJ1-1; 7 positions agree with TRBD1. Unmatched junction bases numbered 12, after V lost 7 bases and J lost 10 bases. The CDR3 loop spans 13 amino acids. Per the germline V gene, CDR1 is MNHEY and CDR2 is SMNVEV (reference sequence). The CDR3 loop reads CASKTGNELGAFF. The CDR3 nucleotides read TGTGCCAGCAAGACAGGGAACGAACTGGGAGCTTTCTTT.

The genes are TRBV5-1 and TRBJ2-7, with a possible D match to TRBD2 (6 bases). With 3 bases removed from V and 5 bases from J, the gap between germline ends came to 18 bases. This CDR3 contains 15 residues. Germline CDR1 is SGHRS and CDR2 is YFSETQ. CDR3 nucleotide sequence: TGCGCCAGCAGCTCCCCCTCGGGCGCGGGAAACGAGCAGTACTTC. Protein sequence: CASSSPSGAGNEQYF. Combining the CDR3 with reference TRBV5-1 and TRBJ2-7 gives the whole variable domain KAGVTQTPRYLIKTRGQQVTLSCSPISGHRSVSWYQQTPGQGLQFLFEYFSETQRNKGNFPGRFSGRQFSNSRSEMNVSTLELGDSALYLCASSSPSGAGNEQYFGPGTRLTVT.

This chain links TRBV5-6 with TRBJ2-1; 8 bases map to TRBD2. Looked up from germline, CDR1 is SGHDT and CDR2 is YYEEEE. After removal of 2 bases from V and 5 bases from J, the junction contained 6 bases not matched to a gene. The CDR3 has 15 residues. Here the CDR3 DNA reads TGTGCCAGCAGCTTTTTCGAGCGGGGGAACAATGAGCAGTTCTTC. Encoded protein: CASSFFERGNNEQFF.

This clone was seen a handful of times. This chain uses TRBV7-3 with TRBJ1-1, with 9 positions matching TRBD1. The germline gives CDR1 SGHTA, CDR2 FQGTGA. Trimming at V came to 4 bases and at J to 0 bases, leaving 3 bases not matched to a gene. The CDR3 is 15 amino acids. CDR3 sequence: CASSSGTGMNTEAFF. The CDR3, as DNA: TGTGCCAGCAGCTCCGGGACAGGGATGAACACTGAAGCTTTCTTT.

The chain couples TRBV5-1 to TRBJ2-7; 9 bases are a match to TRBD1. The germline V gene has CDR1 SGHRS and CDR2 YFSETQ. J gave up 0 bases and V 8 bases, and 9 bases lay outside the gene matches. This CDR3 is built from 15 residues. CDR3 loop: CASSRDRESSYEQYF. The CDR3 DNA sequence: TGCGCCAGTAGCCGGGACAGGGAGAGCTCCTACGAGCAGTACTTC. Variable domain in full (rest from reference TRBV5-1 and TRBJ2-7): KAGVTQTPRYLIKTRGQQVTLSCSPISGHRSVSWYQQTPGQGLQFLFEYFSETQRNKGNFPGRFSGRQFSNSRSEMNVSTLELGDSALYLCASSRDRESSYEQYFGPGTRLTVT.

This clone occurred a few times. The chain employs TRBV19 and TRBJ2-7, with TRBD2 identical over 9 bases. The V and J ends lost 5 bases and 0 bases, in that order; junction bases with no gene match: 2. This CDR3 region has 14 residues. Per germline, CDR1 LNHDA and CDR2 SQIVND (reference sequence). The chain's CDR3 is CASSVSGSSYEQYF. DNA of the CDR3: TGTGCCAGTAGTGTTAGCGGGAGCTCCTACGAGCAGTACTTC.

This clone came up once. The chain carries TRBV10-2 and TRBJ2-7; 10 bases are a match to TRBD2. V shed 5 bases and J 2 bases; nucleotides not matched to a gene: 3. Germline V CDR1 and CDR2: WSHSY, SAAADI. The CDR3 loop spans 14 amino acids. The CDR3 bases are TGCGCCAGCAGTTGGACTAGCGGAGCCTACGAGCAGTACTTC. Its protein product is CASSWTSGAYEQYF.